This entry lists 18 T cell receptor beta chains sequenced from one sample in a study of cytomegalovirus exposure and HLA in healthy donors. The primer mix had 60 Vbeta and 13 Jbeta primers. Using immunoSEQ multiplex PCR, the repertoire was profiled, and TCRdb retains in-frame clones only, with some absent. The sample has about 190,000 clones, almost 75% seen once. Sequences were obtained from PBMCs. The source of these receptors is a woman in her 30s in good health and CMV-seropositive.

This chain joins TRBV27 and TRBJ2-5, with 9 bases matching TRBD1. This CDR3 is 17 amino acids long. The V segment lost 6 bases and the J segment 5 bases; nucleotides outside the gene matches: 16. Germline assignment: CDR1 MNHEY and CDR2 SMNVEV (reference sequence). CDR3 nucleotides: TGTGCCAGCAGCCCCAGGGGGGACAGGGTTATGAGGGAGACCCAGTACTTC. Translated, it gives CASSPRGDRVMRETQYF.

The V and J genes are TRBV28 and TRBJ2-2; 7 bases agree with TRBD1. The ends lost 2 bases at V and 5 bases at J; junction bases unmatched: 5. The length of the CDR3 is 15 residues. Germline lookup yields CDR1 MDHEN and CDR2 SYDVKM. The CDR3: CASSLNPTGTGELFF. CDR3 nucleotides: TGTGCCAGCAGTTTAAACCCGACAGGGACCGGGGAGCTGTTTTTT.

The chain employs TRBV19 and TRBJ2-1; 7 positions agree with TRBD2. CDR3 length equals 11 residues. The germline gives CDR1 LNHDA, CDR2 SQIVND (reference sequence). CDR3 nucleotide sequence: TGTGCTGGCGGGAGCCGAAGTGAGCAGTTCTTC. This gives the protein CAGGSRSEQFF.

V and J are TRBV5-1 and TRBJ2-1; 13 nucleotides agree with TRBD2. Germline assignment: CDR1 SGHRS and CDR2 YFSETQ. V gave up 4 bases and J gave up 7 bases; unmatched junction bases: 5. The CDR3 consists of 15 residues. CDR3 bases: TGCGCCAGCAGCAGGCGACTAGCGGGAGGAAATGAGCAGTTCTTC. This translates into CASSRRLAGGNEQFF.

Only one count was recorded for this clone. The chain couples TRBV7-2 to TRBJ2-1; 7 positions agree with TRBD1. The V gene's germline CDR1 is SGHTA and CDR2 FQGNSA. This CDR3 has 15 residues. J was trimmed by 9 bases and V by 1 base; bases with no gene match: 9. This chain's CDR3 is CASSLDRGPSVEQFF. CDR3 coding DNA: TGTGCCAGCAGCTTAGACAGGGGTCCTTCCGTTGAGCAGTTCTTC. Combining the CDR3 with reference TRBV7-2 and TRBJ2-1 gives the whole variable domain GAGVSQSPSNKVTEKGKDVELRCDPISGHTALYWYRQSLGQGLEFLIYFQGNSAPDKSGLPSDRFSAERTGGSVSTLTIQRTQQEDSAVYLCASSLDRGPSVEQFFGPGTRLTVL.

The CDR3 here is CASSEGREGETQYF. As DNA, the CDR3 is TGTGCCAGCAGTGAGGGGCGGGAAGGGGAGACCCAGTACTTC. J is TRBJ2-5 and V is TRBV28, with D tentatively TRBD2 (6 bases). Germline V gene data show CDR1 as MDHEN and CDR2 as SYDVKM. The CDR3 contains 14 residues. V was shortened by 5 bases and J by 5 bases, with 15 bases between the two germline ends.

A few counts support this clone. This sequence joins TRBV10-3 and TRBJ1-2; 10 bases map to TRBD1. The J segment lost 8 bases and the V segment lost 3 bases, leaving 15 bases of the junction unmatched. The CDR3 runs 17 residues. The germline gives CDR1 ENHRY, CDR2 SYGVKD. CDR3 sequence (DNA): TGTGCCATCAGTGACCCGGGACAGGGGCCGGTTTCGAGAGGCTACACCTTC. The encoded protein is CAISDPGQGPVSRGYTF.

This clone has more than one count but fewer than ten. The chain carries TRBV9 and TRBJ1-5; 10 positions agree with TRBD1. CDR1 is SGDLS and CDR2 is YYNGEE in the germline V gene. Losses at the gene ends were 4 bases for V and 10 bases for J; bases not matched to a gene: 11. CDR3 length: 15 residues. The CDR3 DNA follows: TGTGCCAGCAGCCCGACAGGGGGCCTAATCAGCCCCCAGCATTTT. Its protein product is CASSPTGGLISPQHF.

A few counts support this clone. The chain carries TRBV6-6 and TRBJ1-4, with D possibly being TRBD1 (5 bases). The V end lost 6 bases, the J end lost 5 bases, and 19 bases lay between the germline ends. The CDR3 is 16 residues long. The germline gives CDR1 MNHNY, CDR2 SVGAGI (reference sequence). The CDR3: CASSRAGRQENEKLFF. The CDR3 bases are TGTGCCAGCAGCCGGGCGGGGCGGCAAGAAAATGAAAAACTGTTTTTT.

This chain links TRBV5-1 with TRBJ2-3; D possibly corresponds to TRBD1 (6 bases). The germline V and J ends were trimmed by 0 bases and 4 bases, with 6 bases remaining between them. This CDR3 has 13 residues. Per germline, CDR1 SGHRS and CDR2 YFSETQ. Here the CDR3 DNA reads TGCGCCAGCAGCTTGGGACAGGCAGATACGCAGTATTTT. It specifies CASSLGQADTQYF.

This chain connects TRBV28 to TRBJ2-7; 9 bases align to TRBD2. The CDR3 extends over 17 amino acids. The trim removed 3 bases at V and 1 base at J, leaving 10 bases unmatched. CDR1 MDHEN and CDR2 SYDVKM come from the germline V gene. The CDR3 nucleotides read TGTGCCAGCAGTTTCCTCCCTGGTAGCGGGAGTTCCTACGAGCAGTACTTC. The encoded protein is CASSFLPGSGSSYEQYF.

This clone was observed a few times. The rearrangement joins TRBV6-5 to TRBJ1-1; TRBD1 is a possible D gene (5 bases). Between the trimmed V and J ends, which lost 2 bases and 0 bases, there was a span of 10 bases. This CDR3 spans 15 amino acids. Germline V gene sequence: CDR1 MNHEY, CDR2 SVGAGI. CDR3 loop: CASSYLGRMNTEAFF. CDR3 DNA sequence: TGTGCCAGCAGTTACCTGGGGCGGATGAACACTGAAGCTTTCTTT.

V gene TRBV6-1 combines with J gene TRBJ2-7; a weak D match, TRBD2 (6 bases). With 5 bases removed from V and 2 bases from J, the gap between germline ends came to 13 bases. The CDR3 runs to 14 residues. Germline CDR1 MNHNS, CDR2 SASEGT. CDR3 nucleotides: TGTGCCAGCAGTCACCGACTAGATCCCTACGAGCAGTACTTC. It specifies CASSHRLDPYEQYF.

V gene TRBV28 combines with J gene TRBJ1-5, with D uncertain. V lost 5 bases and J lost 7, with 12 bases in between. Germline values: CDR1 MDHEN, CDR2 SYDVKM. The CDR3 is made up of 13 amino acids. The chain's CDR3 is CASSIEGEQPQHF. The CDR3 DNA sequence: TGTGCCAGCAGTATTGAGGGTGAACAGCCCCAGCATTTT.

The V call is TRBV19, the J call TRBJ2-3; no reliable D call. Trimming took 8 bases from V and 5 from J, leaving 8 bases between them. The CDR3 runs to 11 residues. Germline-derived CDR1 and CDR2 are LNHDA and SQIVND (reference sequence). This chain's CDR3 is CASHMRDTQYF. The CDR3 DNA follows: TGTGCCAGTCATATGAGAGATACGCAGTATTTT.

This chain uses TRBV28 with TRBJ2-5, with D possibly matching TRBD2 (6 bases). CDR1 and CDR2 from the germline V gene are MDHEN and SYDVKM. The CDR3 is 14 residues long. Trimming stripped 6 bases from V and 4 bases from J, with 15 bases between. CDR3 in amino acids: CASSLGGGVETQYF. In nucleotides, the CDR3 is TGTGCCAGCAGCCTGGGAGGAGGGGTAGAGACCCAGTACTTC. Based on the CDR3 plus reference TRBV28 and TRBJ2-5, the full variable domain is DVKVTQSSRYLVKRTGEKVFLECVQDMDHENMFWYRQDPGLGLRLIYFSYDVKMKEKGDIPEGYSVSREKKERFSLILESASTNQTSMYLCASSLGGGVETQYFGPGTRLLVL.

About this clone itself: The sample holds other DNA sequences that translate to the same CDR3. V usage is TRBV6-4 and J usage is TRBJ1-2, with D uncertain. The CDR3 extends over 15 amino acids. Trimming shortened V by 0 bases and J by 7 bases, and 15 bases separated the two germline ends. Germline CDR1 and CDR2: MRHNA and SNTAGT. For the CDR3, the DNA is TGTGCCAGCAGTGACTCGTGGACGGGGAAGTCTGGCTACACCTTC. It codes for CASSDSWTGKSGYTF.

V is TRBV28 and J is TRBJ2-1; 8 bases agree with TRBD1. V was pared by 1 base and J by 8 bases, with 10 bases of the junction left unmatched. There are 16 residues in the CDR3. Looked up from germline, CDR1 is MDHEN and CDR2 is SYDVKM. CDR3 amino acids: CASSLSPGQGRDEQFF. The CDR3 nucleotides are TGTGCCAGCAGTTTATCACCCGGACAGGGTAGGGATGAGCAGTTCTTC.